The clone carrying this T cell receptor (beta chain) was observed a few times. Its antigen is undetermined. The sample is drawn from a study of blood T cells in healthy people across ages. Using a J-beta primer mix together with a sample-barcoded 5' primer, a second PCR was run for roughly 6 to 11 cycles. TCRdb re-called the 5' RACE reads through MiXCR, storing one row per CDR3 protein. The sample yields 1.2 million to 1.5 million distinct CDR3 sequences, around 59% seen once. The V segment lost 4 bases and the J segment 1 base; nucleotides outside the gene matches: 3. The germline CDR1 and CDR2 sequences are SEHNR and FQNEAQ (reference sequence). This CDR3 has 14 residues. Points from the study as a whole: TCR beta diversity correlated strongly with naive T cell percentage.

Material: blood. The gene calls are TRBV7-9 and TRBJ2-5; 7 positions match TRBD1. The TCR comes from a man aged 18 to 29 in good health. The CDR3 region has the DNA TGTGCCAGCAGCTCCCGGGACAGCCAAGAGACCCAGTACTTC. As protein: CASSSRDSQETQYF. Full variable domain (rest looked up from reference TRBV7-9 and TRBJ2-5): DTGVSQNPRHKITKRGQNVTFRCDPISEHNRLYWYRQTLGQGPEFLTYFQNEAQLEKSRLLSDRFSAERPKGSFSTLEIQRTEQGDSAMYLCASSSRDSQETQYFGPGTRLLVL.